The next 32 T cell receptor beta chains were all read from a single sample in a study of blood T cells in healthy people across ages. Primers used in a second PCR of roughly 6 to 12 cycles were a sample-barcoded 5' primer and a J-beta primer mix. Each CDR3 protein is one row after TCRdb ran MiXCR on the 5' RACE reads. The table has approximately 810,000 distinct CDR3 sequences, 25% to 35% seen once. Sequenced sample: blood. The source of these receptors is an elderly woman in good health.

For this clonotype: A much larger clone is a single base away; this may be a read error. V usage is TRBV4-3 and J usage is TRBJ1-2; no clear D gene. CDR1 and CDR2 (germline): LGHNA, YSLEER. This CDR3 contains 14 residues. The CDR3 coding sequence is TGCGCCGGCAGCCAAGATTCGGGTATCTCTGGCTACACCTTC. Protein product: CAGSQDSGISGYTF.

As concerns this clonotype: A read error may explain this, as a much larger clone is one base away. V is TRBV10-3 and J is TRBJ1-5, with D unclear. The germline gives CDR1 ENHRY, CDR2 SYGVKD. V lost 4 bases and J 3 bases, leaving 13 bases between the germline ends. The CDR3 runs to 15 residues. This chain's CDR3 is CAISATGPSNQPQHF. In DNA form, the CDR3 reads TGTGCCATCAGTGCCACGGGCCCTTCCAATCAGCCCCAGCATTTT.

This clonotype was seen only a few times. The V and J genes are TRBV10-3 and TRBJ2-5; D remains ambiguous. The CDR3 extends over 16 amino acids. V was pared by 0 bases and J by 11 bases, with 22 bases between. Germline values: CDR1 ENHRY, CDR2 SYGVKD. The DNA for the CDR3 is TGTGCCATCAGTGAGTCCGACATGAGTGGGTCGGGTGAGCAGTACTTC. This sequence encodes CAISESDMSGSGEQYF.

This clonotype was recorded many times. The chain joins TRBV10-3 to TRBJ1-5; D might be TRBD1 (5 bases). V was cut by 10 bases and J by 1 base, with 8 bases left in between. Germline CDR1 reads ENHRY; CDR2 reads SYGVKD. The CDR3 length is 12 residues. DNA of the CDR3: TGTGCCACCCGGGACAGCAATCAGCCCCAGCATTTT. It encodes CATRDSNQPQHF.

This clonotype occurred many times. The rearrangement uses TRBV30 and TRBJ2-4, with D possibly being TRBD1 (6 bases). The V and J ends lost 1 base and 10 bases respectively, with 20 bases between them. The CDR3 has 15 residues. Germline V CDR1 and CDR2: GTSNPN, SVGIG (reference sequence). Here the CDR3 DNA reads TGTGCCTGGAGTGCCCTATCAGGGGTTGAGGGGATTCAGTACTTC. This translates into CAWSALSGVEGIQYF.

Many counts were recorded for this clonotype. The CDR3 sequence: CASSKEVAAFGGCWGYTF. The CDR3 nucleotides are TGTGCCAGCAGCAAAGAGGTCGCGGCATTTGGGGGATGTTGGGGCTACACCTTC. The rearrangement joins TRBV21-1 to TRBJ1-2; the table calls TRBD1, which could not be checked here. TRBV21-1 is an annotated pseudogene. The CDR3 consists of 18 residues.

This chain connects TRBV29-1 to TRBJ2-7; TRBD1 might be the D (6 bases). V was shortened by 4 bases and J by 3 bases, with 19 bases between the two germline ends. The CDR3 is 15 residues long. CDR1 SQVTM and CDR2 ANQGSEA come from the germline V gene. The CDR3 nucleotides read TGCAGCGTTGCAACTGGGACAAACACATACTACGAGCAGTACTTC. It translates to CSVATGTNTYYEQYF.

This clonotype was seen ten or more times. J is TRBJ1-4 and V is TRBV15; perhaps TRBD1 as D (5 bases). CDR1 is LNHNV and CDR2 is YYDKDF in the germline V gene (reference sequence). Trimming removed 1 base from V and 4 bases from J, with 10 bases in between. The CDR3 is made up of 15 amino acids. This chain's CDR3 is CATSRAKGSNEKLFF. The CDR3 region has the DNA TGTGCCACCAGCAGAGCCAAGGGGAGTAATGAAAAACTGTTTTTT.

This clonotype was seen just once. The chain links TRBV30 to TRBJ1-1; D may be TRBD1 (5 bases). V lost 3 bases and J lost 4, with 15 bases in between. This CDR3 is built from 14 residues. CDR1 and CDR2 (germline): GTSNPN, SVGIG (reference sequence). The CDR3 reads CAWSLPGRGTEAFF. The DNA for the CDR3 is TGTGCCTGGAGCCTCCCGGGGCGAGGCACTGAAGCTTTCTTT.

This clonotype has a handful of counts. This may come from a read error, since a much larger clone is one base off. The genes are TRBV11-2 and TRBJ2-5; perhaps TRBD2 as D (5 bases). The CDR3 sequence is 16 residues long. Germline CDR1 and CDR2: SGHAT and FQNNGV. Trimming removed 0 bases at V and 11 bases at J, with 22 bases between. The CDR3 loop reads CASSLERASSLNEQYF. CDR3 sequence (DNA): TGTGCCAGCAGCTTAGAAAGGGCTAGCTCCCTCAATGAGCAGTACTTC.

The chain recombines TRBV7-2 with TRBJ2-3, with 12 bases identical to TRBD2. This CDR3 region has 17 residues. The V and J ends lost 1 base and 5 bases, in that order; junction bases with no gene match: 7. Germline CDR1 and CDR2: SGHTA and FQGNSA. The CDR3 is CASSLGLAGGQGDTQYF. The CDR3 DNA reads TGTGCCAGCAGCTTAGGGCTAGCGGGGGGGCAGGGAGATACGCAGTATTTT.

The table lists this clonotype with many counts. CDR3 DNA sequence: TGTGCCAGCAGTGTATTACAGGGTTACAATGAGCAGTTCTTC. Residues: CASSVLQGYNEQFF. The genes are TRBV6-2 or TRBV6-3 and TRBJ2-1, with D maybe TRBD1 (6 bases). The CDR3 totals 14 residues. From germline, CDR1 is MNHEY and CDR2 SVGEGT. Between the trimmed V and J ends, which lost 5 bases and 4 bases, there was a span of 12 bases.

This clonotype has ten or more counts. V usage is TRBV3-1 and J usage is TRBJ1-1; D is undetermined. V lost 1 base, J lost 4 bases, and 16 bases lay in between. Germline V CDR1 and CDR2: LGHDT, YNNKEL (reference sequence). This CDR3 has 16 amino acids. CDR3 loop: CASSQGGSRSATEAFF. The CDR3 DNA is TGTGCCAGCAGCCAAGGAGGTAGCCGGAGTGCCACTGAAGCTTTCTTT.

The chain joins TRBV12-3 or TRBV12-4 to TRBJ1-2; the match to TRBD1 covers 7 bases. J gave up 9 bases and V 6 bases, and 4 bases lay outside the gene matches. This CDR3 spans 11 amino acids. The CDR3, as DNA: TGTGCCAGCAGATCGACAGGGAGCTACACCTTC. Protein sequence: CASRSTGSYTF.

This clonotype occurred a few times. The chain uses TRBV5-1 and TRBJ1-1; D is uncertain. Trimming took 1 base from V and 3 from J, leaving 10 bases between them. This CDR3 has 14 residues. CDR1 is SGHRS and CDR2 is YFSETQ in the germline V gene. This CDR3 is CASSLSSGDTEAFF. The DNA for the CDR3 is TGCGCCAGCAGCTTGTCGTCTGGGGACACTGAAGCTTTCTTT.

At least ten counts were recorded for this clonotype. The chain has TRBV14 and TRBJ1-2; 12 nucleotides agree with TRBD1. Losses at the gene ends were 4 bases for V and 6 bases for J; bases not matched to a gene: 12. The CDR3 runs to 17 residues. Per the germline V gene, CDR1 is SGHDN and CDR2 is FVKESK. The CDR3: CASSPGQGAISLHGYTF. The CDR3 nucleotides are TGTGCCAGCAGCCCGGGACAGGGGGCGATAAGTCTGCATGGCTACACCTTC.

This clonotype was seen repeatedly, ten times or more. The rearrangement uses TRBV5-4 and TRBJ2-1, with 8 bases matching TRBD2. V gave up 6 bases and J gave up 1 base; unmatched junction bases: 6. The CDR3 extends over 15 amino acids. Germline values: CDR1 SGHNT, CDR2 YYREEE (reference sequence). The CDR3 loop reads CASTSGGASYNEQFF. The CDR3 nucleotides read TGTGCCAGCACCTCCGGGGGGGCTTCCTACAATGAGCAGTTCTTC.

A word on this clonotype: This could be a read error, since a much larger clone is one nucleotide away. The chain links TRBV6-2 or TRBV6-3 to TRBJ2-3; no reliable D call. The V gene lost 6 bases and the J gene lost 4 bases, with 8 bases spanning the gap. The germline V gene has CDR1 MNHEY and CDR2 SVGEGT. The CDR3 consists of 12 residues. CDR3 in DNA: TGTGCCAGCAGACCCCAACCAGATACGCAGTATTTT. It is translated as CASRPQPDTQYF.

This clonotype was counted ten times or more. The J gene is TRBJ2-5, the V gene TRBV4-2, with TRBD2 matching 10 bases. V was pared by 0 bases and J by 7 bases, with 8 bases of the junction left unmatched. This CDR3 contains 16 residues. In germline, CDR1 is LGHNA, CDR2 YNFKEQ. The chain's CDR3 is CASSQDERGGHGTQYF. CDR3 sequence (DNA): TGTGCCAGCAGCCAAGATGAGCGGGGGGGCCATGGGACCCAGTACTTC.

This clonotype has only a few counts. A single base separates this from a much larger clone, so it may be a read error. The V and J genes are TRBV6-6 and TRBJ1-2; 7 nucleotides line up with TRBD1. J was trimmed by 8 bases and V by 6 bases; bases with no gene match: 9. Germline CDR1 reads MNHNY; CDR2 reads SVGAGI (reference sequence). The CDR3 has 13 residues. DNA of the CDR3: TGTGCCAGCAGCTCGACAGGGTGGGGAGGCTACACCTTC. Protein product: CASSSTGWGGYTF.

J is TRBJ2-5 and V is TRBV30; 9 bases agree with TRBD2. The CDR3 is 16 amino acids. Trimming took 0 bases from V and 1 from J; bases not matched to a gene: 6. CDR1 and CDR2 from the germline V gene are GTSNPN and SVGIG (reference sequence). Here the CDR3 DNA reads TGTGCCTGGAGTGTAGGGAGCGGGGGGTCCCAAGAGACCCAGTACTTC. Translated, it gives CAWSVGSGGSQETQYF.

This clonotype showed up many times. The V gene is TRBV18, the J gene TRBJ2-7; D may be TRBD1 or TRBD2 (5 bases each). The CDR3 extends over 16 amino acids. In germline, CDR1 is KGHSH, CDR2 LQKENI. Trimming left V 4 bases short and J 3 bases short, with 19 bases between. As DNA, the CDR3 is TGTGCCAGCTCACTGCTTGGGACGGAGAATAACTACGAGCAGTACTTC. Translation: CASSLLGTENNYEQYF.

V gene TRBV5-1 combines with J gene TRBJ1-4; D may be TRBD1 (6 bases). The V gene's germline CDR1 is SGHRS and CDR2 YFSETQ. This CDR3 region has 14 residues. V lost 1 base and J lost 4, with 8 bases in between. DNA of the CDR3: TGCGCCAGCAGCTTGAGGGGGATTAATGAAAAACTGTTTTTT. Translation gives CASSLRGINEKLFF.

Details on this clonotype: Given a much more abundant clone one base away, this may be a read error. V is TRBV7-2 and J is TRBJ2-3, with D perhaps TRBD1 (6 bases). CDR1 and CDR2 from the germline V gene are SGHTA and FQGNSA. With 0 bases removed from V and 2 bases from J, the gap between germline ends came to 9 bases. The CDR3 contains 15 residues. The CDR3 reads CASSLAQGHTDTQYF. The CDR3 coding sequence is TGTGCCAGCAGCTTAGCACAGGGACACACAGATACGCAGTATTTT.

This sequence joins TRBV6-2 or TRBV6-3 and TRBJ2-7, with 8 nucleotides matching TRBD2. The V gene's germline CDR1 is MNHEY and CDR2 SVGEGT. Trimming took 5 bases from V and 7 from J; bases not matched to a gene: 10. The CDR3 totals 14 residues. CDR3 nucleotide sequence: TGTGCCAGCAGTCTCTGGCGGGGGGAGAATGAGCAGTACTTC. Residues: CASSLWRGENEQYF.

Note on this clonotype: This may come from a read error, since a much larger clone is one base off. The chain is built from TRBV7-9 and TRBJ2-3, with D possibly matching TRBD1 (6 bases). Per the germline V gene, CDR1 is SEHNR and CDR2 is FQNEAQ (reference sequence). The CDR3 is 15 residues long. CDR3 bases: TGTGCCAGCAGCTCCCGGGACACGAGCACAGATGCGCAGTATTTT. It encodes CASSSRDTSTDAQYF. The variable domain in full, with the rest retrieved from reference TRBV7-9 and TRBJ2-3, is DTGVSQNPRHKITKRGQNVTFRCDPISEHNRLYWYRQTLGQGPEFLTYFQNEAQLEKSRLLSDRFSAERPKGSFSTLEIQRTEQGDSAMYLCASSSRDTSTDAQYFGPGTRLTVL.

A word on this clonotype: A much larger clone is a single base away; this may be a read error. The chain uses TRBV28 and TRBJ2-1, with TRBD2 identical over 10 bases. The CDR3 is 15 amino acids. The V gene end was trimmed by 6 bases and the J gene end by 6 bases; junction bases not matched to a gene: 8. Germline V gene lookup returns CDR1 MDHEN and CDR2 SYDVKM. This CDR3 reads CASRPLAGGANEQFF. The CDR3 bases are TGTGCCAGCAGGCCCTTAGCGGGGGGAGCCAATGAGCAGTTCTTC.

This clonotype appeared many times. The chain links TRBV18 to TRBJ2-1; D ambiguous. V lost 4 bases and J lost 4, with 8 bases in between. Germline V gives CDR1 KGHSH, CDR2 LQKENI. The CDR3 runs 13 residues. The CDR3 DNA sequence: TGTGCCAGCTCACGCGACAAGTACAATGAGCAGTTCTTC. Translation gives CASSRDKYNEQFF.

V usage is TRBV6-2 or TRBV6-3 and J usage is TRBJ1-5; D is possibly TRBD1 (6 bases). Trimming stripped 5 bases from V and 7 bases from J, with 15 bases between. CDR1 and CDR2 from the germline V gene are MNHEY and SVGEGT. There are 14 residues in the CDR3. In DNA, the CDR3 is TGTGCCAGCAGTATCCGGGGGGCGTTCCAGCCCCAGCATTTT. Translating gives CASSIRGAFQPQHF.

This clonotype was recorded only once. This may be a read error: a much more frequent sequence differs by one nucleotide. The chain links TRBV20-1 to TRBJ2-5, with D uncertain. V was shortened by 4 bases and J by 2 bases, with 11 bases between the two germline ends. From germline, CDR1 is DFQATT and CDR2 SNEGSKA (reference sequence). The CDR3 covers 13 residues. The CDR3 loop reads CSAKQGTQETQYF. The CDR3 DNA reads TGCAGTGCTAAGCAAGGAACGCAAGAGACCCAGTACTTC.

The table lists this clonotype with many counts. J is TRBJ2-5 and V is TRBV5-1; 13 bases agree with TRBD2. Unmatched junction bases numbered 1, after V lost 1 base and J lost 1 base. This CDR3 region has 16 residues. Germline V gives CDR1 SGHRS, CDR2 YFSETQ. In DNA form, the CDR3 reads TGCGCCAGCAGCTTGACTAGCGGGGGGGTCCAAGAGACCCAGTACTTC. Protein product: CASSLTSGGVQETQYF. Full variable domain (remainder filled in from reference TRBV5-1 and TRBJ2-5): KAGVTQTPRYLIKTRGQQVTLSCSPISGHRSVSWYQQTPGQGLQFLFEYFSETQRNKGNFPGRFSGRQFSNSRSEMNVSTLELGDSALYLCASSLTSGGVQETQYFGPGTRLLVL.

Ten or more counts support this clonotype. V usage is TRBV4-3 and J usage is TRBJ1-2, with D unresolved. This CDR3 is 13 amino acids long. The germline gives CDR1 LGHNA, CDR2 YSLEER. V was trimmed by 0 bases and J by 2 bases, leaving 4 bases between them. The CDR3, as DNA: TGCGCCAGCAGCCAAGATTTGAACTATGGCTACACCTTC. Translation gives CASSQDLNYGYTF.